This TCR beta chain is drawn from a study of beta chain features in type 1 diabetes. The overall study: Age and gender were similar between patients and healthy donors, as were cell yields. The study, taken as a whole, reports: Researchers reported that naive, central memory and Treg TCRB repertoires appeared more similar in patients than in healthy donors. VDJ junctions from patients with type 1 diabetes contained fewer insertions and more deletions. Among patients with Type 1 diabetes, TCRB CDR3s were moderately but significantly shorter in every one of the four CD4+ subsets.

This clone turned up a few times. The antigen is not known. Trimming took 4 bases from V and 4 from J, leaving 13 bases between them. Germline CDR1 is SGHVS and CDR2 is FQNEAQ. CDR3 size: 14 residues. Sorting based on CD45RO/CCR7/CD25/CD127/CD95/CD27 separated CD4+ naive, central memory, regulatory and stem cell-like memory cells. Expressed TCRB transcripts were sequenced after all isolated RNA was converted to cDNA. This table comes from immunoSEQ multiplex PCR, and its TCRdb copy is limited to in-frame clones, with some not included. Of over 300,000 clones in the sample, around 9% were seen once. The sequence was obtained from a man aged 30 to 39 with type 1 diabetes. What was sequenced was central memory CD4+ T cells from blood. The chain combines TRBV7-8 with TRBJ1-1; no definite D call. The CDR3 DNA sequence: TGTGCCAGCAGCTCCTCGGGGAGACCCACTGAAGCTTTCTTT. Translating it yields CASSSSGRPTEAFF.